This T cell receptor beta chain was captured by sequencing in a study of T cells in localized non-small cell lung cancer (TCRdb year 2020). In the study overall: T cell repertoires of 236 early-stage NSCLC patients were analyzed, with tumors being compared against uninvolved tumor-adjacent lungs. All 240 or so NSCLC patients in the cohort were treatment-naive and had localized lung tumors that were resected. The mean age of the NSCLC patients was just over 65 years, with fewer than 150 men and 95 to 110 women. General findings and caveats noted by the study authors: Because multi-region tumor sequencing was not done, intratumor heterogeneity could not be ruled out. Uninvolved tumor-adjacent lung showed the highest T cell clonality, higher than tumor, which suggests more focused antigenic responses in the uninvolved tumor-adjacent lung. Longer overall survival was associated with higher blood T cell density, whereas shorter survival was associated with higher adjacent-lung clonality. Because the study design was exploratory, TCR variables were selected using unadjusted p-values without false-discovery rate correction. A median of around 57 of the top 100 tumor clones turned up in the paired uninvolved adjacent lung, and under 30 of those clones also ranked among the top 100 of that same adjacent lung.

Including cysteine and phenylalanine, the CDR3 has 15 amino acids. The read is trimmed to its CDR3 DNA, 45 bases read in frame from base 1. V has 4 bases trimmed and J has 7 bases trimmed; junction bases matching no gene number 11. The germline V gene encodes CDR1 SQVTM and CDR2 ANQGSEA. At diagnosis, peripheral blood, uninvolved tumor-adjacent lung and tumor were collected and stored as a combination of fresh-frozen and FFPE material. For TCR repertoire profiling, the blood samples were analyzed as peripheral blood mononuclear cells. About this clone: This receptor's antigen is unknown. Base qualities are not recorded, but no much larger clone differs from it by a single base.

TCR beta CDR3 regions were sequenced from DNA using the immunoSEQ Assay. The authors processed their data as follows. To compute T cell density, TCR beta template counts were normalized to usable DNA, which was estimated by amplifying housekeeping genes. The preseqR package was used to estimate richness by extrapolating to 400,000 templates for PBMC samples and to 120,000 templates for tissue samples. Clonality was defined as one minus Pielou's evenness. Tissue-enriched TCRs were identified through differential abundance testing performed on productive amino-acid clonotypes, with a minimum total count of 5 and an alpha of 0.1. The Jaccard Index and the Morisita Overlap Index were used to quantify repertoire overlap between compartments. GLIPH grouped TCR beta CDR3s together with public tetramer-defined viral CDR3s, and a viral motif had to include at least three viral sequences and also show V-gene enrichment. TCRdb holds this immuneACCESS table with in-frame rearrangements only. Some clones are missing; in checked studies, unresolved V genes explain under half, and the rest has no known cause. That table gives V, J and clone size, and the DNA gave D and trimming. In all, the sample holds tens of thousands of clones, and about nine tenths of those were seen once. The ten largest account for 1.1% of the sample.

This receptor was identified in a woman between 35 and 70 years old with stage I lung adenocarcinoma. This receptor chain uses TRBV29-1 and TRBJ2-1, with TRBD2 identical over 9 junction bases. Sequencing was performed on peripheral blood, taken before any cancer treatment. DNA sequence: TGCAGCGTTGTCCAGCGGGGGGCCCAGGGTAATGAGCAGTTCTTC. Its protein product is CSVVQRGAQGNEQFF.